The 14 T cell receptor beta chains in this list originate from one sample, sequenced in a study of Tregs in tolerant kidney transplant recipients. Measured with immunoSEQ multiplex PCR; TCRdb has only the in-frame clones, and not every one. Of under 100,000 clones in the sample, just over 90% were seen once. Sequences were obtained from CD8+ T cells from blood. Receptor source: a human donor in good health.

The chain uses TRBV10-1 and TRBJ2-7; D might be TRBD1 (5 bases). CDR1 is WNHNN and CDR2 is SYGVQD in the germline V gene (reference sequence). This CDR3 region has 12 residues. Trimming stripped 3 bases from V and 7 bases from J, with 10 bases between. CDR3 bases: TGCGCCAGCAGTGAAGAAGGGGTAGAGCAGTACTTC. This encodes CASSEEGVEQYF.

The chain couples TRBV25-1 to TRBJ1-2; perhaps TRBD1 as D (5 bases). Trimming shortened V by 1 base and J by 6 bases, and 12 bases separated the two germline ends. This CDR3 spans 14 amino acids. CDR1 and CDR2 from the germline V gene are MGHDK and SYGVNS. The CDR3 sequence is CASSEWVGGDGYTF. CDR3 coding DNA: TGTGCCAGCAGTGAATGGGTGGGAGGGGATGGCTACACCTTC.

The CDR3 DNA reads TGTGCCAGCAGCTTTGAACAGACAACTTATAATTCACCCCTCCACTTT. It yields the protein CASSFEQTTYNSPLHF. The chain has TRBV5-4 and TRBJ1-6, with D unclear. The CDR3 is 16 residues long. Trimming stripped 2 bases from V and 4 bases from J, with 13 bases between. CDR1 is SGHNT, CDR2 YYREEE, per germline (reference sequence).

This chain uses TRBV16 with TRBJ1-1; D is possibly TRBD1 (6 bases). Trimming shortened V by 1 base and J by 3 bases, and 6 bases separated the two germline ends. The CDR3 runs to 13 residues. Germline assignment: CDR1 KGHSY and CDR2 FQNENV. CDR3 sequence (DNA): TGTGCCAGCAGCCAATACAGGGACACTGAAGCTTTCTTT. It is translated as CASSQYRDTEAFF.

The chain is built from TRBV6-5 and TRBJ2-1; D remains ambiguous. V was clipped by 0 bases and J by 10 bases, with 13 bases between them. From germline, CDR1 is MNHEY and CDR2 SVGAGI. CDR3 length equals 14 residues. CDR3 region: CASSYSASGREQFF. The CDR3 bases are TGTGCCAGCAGTTACTCCGCCTCCGGGCGGGAGCAGTTCTTC.

V is TRBV19 and J is TRBJ1-2; D not resolved. Trimming removed 5 bases at V and 4 bases at J, with 8 bases between. In germline, CDR1 is LNHDA, CDR2 SQIVND (reference sequence). This CDR3 is built from 12 residues. The CDR3 sequence is CASSADGYGYTF. CDR3 coding DNA: TGTGCCAGTAGTGCGGACGGCTATGGCTACACCTTC.

The sample holds one count of this clone. The gene calls are TRBV28 and TRBJ2-7; 8 bases line up with TRBD2. V shed 4 bases, J shed 3 bases, and the junction held 11 bases outside the gene matches. The CDR3 has 16 residues. Germline CDR1 MDHEN, CDR2 SYDVKM. CDR3 coding DNA: TGTGCCAGCAGTTCCCCTCGAGCGGGAGCATTCTACGAGCAGTACTTC. The encoded protein is CASSSPRAGAFYEQYF.

V gene TRBV14 combines with J gene TRBJ2-2; D gene uncertain. The germline V gene encodes CDR1 SGHDN and CDR2 FVKESK. The CDR3 runs to 13 residues. The V end was cut by 8 bases, the J end by 3 bases, with 10 bases between. CDR3 in DNA: TGTGCCAGCTCAGGTACCTACACCGGGGAGCTGTTTTTT. The encoded protein is CASSGTYTGELFF.

V usage is TRBV7-9 and J usage is TRBJ1-5; D remains ambiguous. V shed 5 bases and J shed 5 bases, with 10 bases lying between them. Germline CDR1 reads SEHNR; CDR2 reads FQNEAQ (reference sequence). This CDR3 is built from 13 residues. CDR3 sequence (DNA): TGTGCCAGCAGCGTGGACGGGTATCAGCCCCAGCATTTT. Amino acid sequence: CASSVDGYQPQHF.

V is TRBV7-6 and J is TRBJ2-1, with TRBD1 as a possible D gene (5 bases). The CDR3 is 17 amino acids. The V gene's germline CDR1 is SGHVS and CDR2 FNYEAQ. Trimming shortened V by 0 bases and J by 0 bases, and 12 bases separated the two germline ends. Written as DNA, the CDR3 is TGTGCCAGCAGCTTAGCGCCCACAGGCAGCTCCTACAATGAGCAGTTCTTC. Residues: CASSLAPTGSSYNEQFF.

The chain couples TRBV9 to TRBJ2-1; D may be TRBD2 (6 bases). Trimming shortened V by 0 bases and J by 4 bases, and 8 bases separated the two germline ends. The CDR3 sequence is 14 residues long. Per germline, CDR1 SGDLS and CDR2 YYNGEE. The CDR3 loop reads CASSVGGEYNEQFF. CDR3 DNA sequence: TGTGCCAGCAGCGTAGGGGGGGAGTACAATGAGCAGTTCTTC. Supplemented by reference TRBV9 and TRBJ2-1, the full variable domain reads DSGVTQTPKHLITATGQRVTLRCSPRSGDLSVYWYQQSLDQGLQFLIQYYNGEERAKGNILERFSAQQFPDLHSELNLSSLELGDSALYFCASSVGGEYNEQFFGPGTRLTVL.

This chain uses TRBV10-2 with TRBJ2-1, with TRBD2 identical over 11 bases. The CDR3 contains 14 residues. V lost 8 bases to trimming and J lost 7 bases; unmatched junction nucleotides: 7. Germline assignment: CDR1 WSHSY and CDR2 SAAADI. The CDR3: CASLSGGVFNEQFF. The CDR3 DNA is TGCGCCAGCCTTAGCGGGGGGGTTTTTAATGAGCAGTTCTTC.

The chain has TRBV10-3 and TRBJ2-7, with TRBD2 identical over 12 bases. The CDR3 totals 15 residues. Unmatched junction bases numbered 4, after V lost 3 bases and J lost 4 bases. In germline, CDR1 is ENHRY, CDR2 SYGVKD. The CDR3, as DNA: TGTGCCATCAGTGAACTGACTAGCGGGGGTTACGAGCAGTACTTC. Its translation: CAISELTSGGYEQYF.

The gene calls are TRBV2 and TRBJ1-3; D is ambiguous. This CDR3 region has 11 residues. Looked up from germline, CDR1 is SNHLY and CDR2 is FYNNEI. The DNA of the CDR3 is TGTGGGGAAGGGAAGGTAGACACCATATATTTT. It is translated as CGEGKVDTIYF. Looking up the rest from reference TRBV2 and TRBJ1-3 gives the full variable domain: EPEVTQTPSHQVTQMGQEVILRCVPISNHLYFYWYRQILGQKVEFLVSFYNNEISEKSEIFDDQFSVERPDGSNFTLKIRSTKLEDSAMYFCGEGKVDTIYFGEGSWLTVV.